These T cell receptor beta chains were read from a single sample in a study of blood T cell repertoires in COVID-19. Using immunoSEQ multiplex PCR, the repertoire was profiled, and TCRdb retains in-frame clones only, with some absent. The top ten clones hold about 12% of a sample with fewer than 350,000 clones, 80% to 90% of them seen once. The sample consisted of peripheral blood. These receptors all come from a woman in her twenties or thirties with COVID-19, enrolled during active disease. CDR3s include the opening cysteine and the closing phenylalanine or tryptophan. The D gene is left open where the match is weak. Size values are once, few and many counts, or a class for expanded clones, and some rows have none.

clone size: -
V gene: TRBV5-1
D gene: -
J gene: TRBJ1-3
CDR3 protein: CASSSRSGNTIYF
CDR3 DNA: TGCGCCAGCAGTTCTAGGTCTGGAAACACCATATATTTT

clone size: many
V gene: TRBV5-1
D gene: -
J gene: TRBJ2-5
CDR3 protein: CASSLGGPQETQYF
CDR3 DNA: TGCGCCAGCAGCTTAGGAGGGCCCCAAGAGACCCAGTACTTC

clone size: -
V gene: TRBV6-5
D gene: TRBD1
J gene: TRBJ1-6
CDR3 protein: CANKDRVDNSPLHF
CDR3 DNA: TGTGCCAACAAGGACAGGGTGGATAATTCACCCCTCCACTTT

clone size: -
V gene: TRBV18
D gene: TRBD1
J gene: TRBJ2-5
CDR3 protein: CASSPLQGARETQYF
CDR3 DNA: TGTGCCAGCTCACCCCTACAGGGGGCGCGGGAGACCCAGTACTTC

clone size: -
V gene: TRBV29-1
D gene: TRBD2
J gene: TRBJ2-7
CDR3 protein: CSARTERGYPYEQYF
CDR3 DNA: TGCAGCGCCCGTACCGAGCGGGGGTACCCCTACGAGCAGTACTTC

clone size: -
V gene: TRBV7-9
D gene: -
J gene: TRBJ2-2
CDR3 protein: CASSLVNEMLFF
CDR3 DNA: TGTGCCAGCAGCTTAGTGAATGAGATGCTGTTTTTT

clone size: -
V gene: TRBV7-8
D gene: -
J gene: TRBJ2-7
CDR3 protein: CASSLDSGLEQYF
CDR3 DNA: TGTGCCAGCAGCTTAGATAGCGGCCTCGAGCAGTACTTC

clone size: many
V gene: TRBV2
D gene: -
J gene: TRBJ1-1
CDR3 protein: CASSGRRGATMNTEAFF
CDR3 DNA: TGTGCCAGCAGTGGTCGACGGGGGGCGACCATGAACACTGAAGCTTTCTTT

clone size: -
V gene: TRBV5-1
D gene: TRBD2
J gene: TRBJ2-1
CDR3 protein: CASSLTGGYNEQFF
CDR3 DNA: TGCGCCAGCAGCTTAACGGGGGGTTACAATGAGCAGTTCTTC

clone size: -
V gene: TRBV7-2
D gene: TRBD1
J gene: TRBJ1-6
CDR3 protein: CASSVETGGLPPLHF
CDR3 DNA: TGTGCCAGCAGCGTAGAGACAGGGGGCTTGCCGCCCCTCCACTTT

clone size: -
V gene: TRBV27
D gene: TRBD2
J gene: TRBJ2-5
CDR3 protein: CASSLSLAGGEETQYF
CDR3 DNA: TGTGCCAGCAGTTTATCATTAGCGGGGGGCGAAGAGACCCAGTACTTC

clone size: -
V gene: TRBV12-3/TRBV12-4
D gene: TRBD1
J gene: TRBJ1-2
CDR3 protein: CASRQTGSYGYTF
CDR3 DNA: TGTGCCAGCAGGCAGACAGGGAGCTATGGCTACACCTTC

clone size: -
V gene: TRBV5-1
D gene: -
J gene: TRBJ2-1
CDR3 protein: CASSLGVQGRKEQFF
CDR3 DNA: TGCGCCAGCAGCTTGGGGGTACAGGGAAGGAAGGAGCAGTTCTTC

clone size: -
V gene: TRBV2
D gene: TRBD1
J gene: TRBJ1-4
CDR3 protein: CATGDRSNEKLFF
CDR3 DNA: TGTGCCACGGGGGACAGGTCCAATGAAAAACTGTTTTTT

clone size: -
V gene: TRBV5-1
D gene: TRBD2
J gene: TRBJ2-5
CDR3 protein: CASSLEGLAGSETQYF
CDR3 DNA: TGCGCCAGCAGCTTGGAAGGACTAGCGGGGTCGGAGACCCAGTACTTC

clone size: -
V gene: TRBV10-1
D gene: TRBD2
J gene: TRBJ2-1
CDR3 protein: CASSGKAGDPSSYNEQFF
CDR3 DNA: TGCGCCAGCAGTGGGAAAGCGGGGGACCCCAGCTCCTACAATGAGCAGTTCTTC

clone size: -
V gene: TRBV30
D gene: TRBD1
J gene: TRBJ1-1
CDR3 protein: CAWSFWTGADTEAFF
CDR3 DNA: TGTGCCTGGAGTTTTTGGACAGGGGCGGACACTGAAGCTTTCTTT

clone size: -
V gene: TRBV14
D gene: TRBD1
J gene: TRBJ2-7
CDR3 protein: CASSQARTGIVSEQYF
CDR3 DNA: TGTGCCAGCAGCCAAGCGCGGACAGGGATTGTTTCCGAGCAGTACTTC

clone size: -
V gene: TRBV24-1
D gene: TRBD1
J gene: TRBJ2-4
CDR3 protein: CATSDGTGQGAIQYF
CDR3 DNA: TGTGCCACCAGTGACGGGACTGGACAGGGTGCCATTCAGTACTTC

clone size: -
V gene: TRBV6-1
D gene: TRBD2
J gene: TRBJ2-3
CDR3 protein: CASSVHLAGGGTDTQYF
CDR3 DNA: TGTGCCAGCAGTGTACATCTAGCGGGGGGCGGCACAGATACGCAGTATTTT

clone size: -
V gene: TRBV11-2
D gene: -
J gene: TRBJ2-1
CDR3 protein: CASSLGVLSSYNEQFF
CDR3 DNA: TGTGCCAGCAGCTTAGGTGTCCTAAGCTCCTACAATGAGCAGTTCTTC

clone size: once
V gene: TRBV4-1
D gene: TRBD2
J gene: TRBJ2-1
CDR3 protein: CASSPDRLALSYNEQFF
CDR3 DNA: TGCGCCAGCAGCCCCGATAGACTAGCCCTATCCTACAATGAGCAGTTCTTC

clone size: -
V gene: TRBV19
D gene: -
J gene: TRBJ1-2
CDR3 protein: CASTQSYGYTF
CDR3 DNA: TGTGCCAGTACGCAGTCTTATGGCTACACCTTC

clone size: -
V gene: TRBV12-3/TRBV12-4
D gene: TRBD1
J gene: TRBJ1-2
CDR3 protein: CASSLGTGLDTF
CDR3 DNA: TGTGCCAGCAGTCTTGGGACAGGACTAGACACCTTC

clone size: -
V gene: TRBV27
D gene: TRBD1
J gene: TRBJ2-1
CDR3 protein: CASRKQGYSYNEQFF
CDR3 DNA: TGTGCCAGCAGAAAACAGGGGTACTCCTACAATGAGCAGTTCTTC

clone size: -
V gene: TRBV2
D gene: TRBD1
J gene: TRBJ2-7
CDR3 protein: CASRGDRGVFYEQYF
CDR3 DNA: TGTGCCAGCAGGGGGGACAGGGGAGTTTTCTACGAGCAGTACTTC

clone size: -
V gene: TRBV13
D gene: -
J gene: TRBJ1-1
CDR3 protein: CASSLNQGWTEAFF
CDR3 DNA: TGTGCCAGCAGCTTAAATCAGGGTTGGACTGAAGCTTTCTTT

clone size: few
V gene: TRBV3-1/TRBV3-2
D gene: -
J gene: TRBJ2-5
CDR3 protein: CASSQGQVETQYF
CDR3 DNA: TGTGCCAGCAGCCAAGGACAGGTTGAGACCCAGTACTTC

clone size: -
V gene: TRBV7-8
D gene: -
J gene: TRBJ1-5
CDR3 protein: CASSLFVGRRRAQRPQHF
CDR3 DNA: TGTGCCAGCAGCTTGTTTGTCGGGCGCCGGCGGGCGCAGCGGCCCCAGCATTTT

clone size: once
V gene: TRBV7-8
D gene: -
J gene: TRBJ1-2
CDR3 protein: CASSPSRREGDYGYTF
CDR3 DNA: TGTGCCAGCAGCCCCAGCCGGCGGGAGGGGGACTATGGCTACACCTTC

clone size: -
V gene: TRBV6-5
D gene: -
J gene: TRBJ1-4
CDR3 protein: CASQSAEGPFF
CDR3 DNA: TGTGCCAGCCAGAGCGCGGAGGGACCTTTTTTT

clone size: -
V gene: TRBV5-1
D gene: TRBD1
J gene: TRBJ1-2
CDR3 protein: CASSYQQGYYGYTF
CDR3 DNA: TGCGCCAGCAGCTATCAACAGGGGTACTATGGCTACACCTTC

clone size: few
V gene: TRBV10-1
D gene: TRBD2
J gene: TRBJ2-7
CDR3 protein: CASSGELAAYEQYF
CDR3 DNA: TGCGCCAGCAGCGGAGAACTAGCGGCCTACGAGCAGTACTTC

clone size: -
V gene: TRBV18
D gene: TRBD1
J gene: TRBJ2-7
CDR3 protein: CASSPPGQGSYEQYF
CDR3 DNA: TGTGCCAGCTCACCTCCGGGACAGGGCTCCTACGAGCAGTACTTC

clone size: -
V gene: TRBV7-9
D gene: TRBD1
J gene: TRBJ1-4
CDR3 protein: CASSLVGTGDFFF
CDR3 DNA: TGTGCCAGCAGCTTAGTTGGGACAGGGGATTTCTTTTTT

clone size: few
V gene: TRBV3-1/TRBV3-2
D gene: -
J gene: TRBJ1-1
CDR3 protein: CASSQVSGTTEAFF
CDR3 DNA: TGTGCCAGCAGCCAAGTGTCCGGTACCACTGAAGCTTTCTTT

clone size: -
V gene: TRBV29-1
D gene: -
J gene: TRBJ1-5
CDR3 protein: CSVRTGYNQPQHF
CDR3 DNA: TGCAGCGTTCGAACAGGTTACAATCAGCCCCAGCATTTT

clone size: -
V gene: TRBV5-4
D gene: TRBD2
J gene: TRBJ2-1
CDR3 protein: CASSFPPGGGTNEQFF
CDR3 DNA: TGTGCCAGCAGCTTCCCGCCCGGGGGGGGGACTAATGAGCAGTTCTTC

clone size: -
V gene: TRBV3-1/TRBV3-2
D gene: -
J gene: TRBJ1-1
CDR3 protein: CASSQVGGGTEAFF
CDR3 DNA: TGTGCCAGCAGCCAAGTTGGGGGAGGCACTGAAGCTTTCTTT

clone size: -
V gene: TRBV27
D gene: TRBD1
J gene: TRBJ2-1
CDR3 protein: CASSLFRDRVPGSYNEQFF
CDR3 DNA: TGTGCCAGCAGTCTGTTCCGGGACAGAGTCCCTGGCTCCTACAATGAGCAGTTCTTC

clone size: -
V gene: TRBV11-2
D gene: -
J gene: TRBJ2-7
CDR3 protein: CASSFGQGYEQYF
CDR3 DNA: TGTGCCAGCAGCTTCGGCCAGGGCTACGAGCAGTACTTC

clone size: -
V gene: TRBV5-1
D gene: -
J gene: TRBJ1-2
CDR3 protein: CASSPVGGSGYTF
CDR3 DNA: TGCGCCAGCAGCCCAGTAGGAGGTAGTGGCTACACCTTC

clone size: -
V gene: TRBV27
D gene: TRBD2
J gene: TRBJ2-3
CDR3 protein: CASRGLVLADTQYF
CDR3 DNA: TGTGCCAGCCGCGGACTAGTCCTGGCTGATACGCAGTATTTT

clone size: -
V gene: TRBV7-5
D gene: -
J gene: TRBJ2-7
CDR3 protein: CVRSQGQGRNEQYF
CDR3 DNA: TGTGTCAGAAGCCAGGGACAGGGTAGGAACGAGCAGTACTTC

clone size: -
V gene: TRBV19
D gene: -
J gene: TRBJ2-7
CDR3 protein: CASSIMSPALANEQYF
CDR3 DNA: TGTGCCAGTAGTATAATGTCACCAGCACTAGCCAACGAGCAGTACTTC

clone size: -
V gene: TRBV19
D gene: -
J gene: TRBJ1-1
CDR3 protein: CASSIGAGRIFTEAFF
CDR3 DNA: TGTGCCAGTAGTATAGGCGCAGGTAGAATTTTCACTGAAGCTTTCTTT

clone size: -
V gene: TRBV4-2
D gene: -
J gene: TRBJ2-3
CDR3 protein: CASSLTGYTDTQYF
CDR3 DNA: TGTGCCAGCAGCCTCACTGGTTACACAGATACGCAGTATTTT

clone size: -
V gene: TRBV19
D gene: -
J gene: TRBJ2-2
CDR3 protein: CASSPGGGRELFF
CDR3 DNA: TGTGCCAGTAGTCCGGGAGGGGGCAGGGAGCTGTTTTTT

clone size: -
V gene: TRBV19
D gene: -
J gene: TRBJ1-3
CDR3 protein: CASSIVAAQAGNTIYF
CDR3 DNA: TGTGCCAGTAGTATAGTGGCGGCCCAAGCGGGAAACACCATATATTTT

clone size: few
V gene: TRBV18
D gene: TRBD2
J gene: TRBJ2-1
CDR3 protein: CASSRGLAGYEQFF
CDR3 DNA: TGTGCCAGCTCACGAGGACTAGCGGGGTATGAGCAGTTCTTC

clone size: -
V gene: TRBV28
D gene: -
J gene: TRBJ2-3
CDR3 protein: CASSAGLAWDTQYF
CDR3 DNA: TGTGCCAGCAGCGCGGGACTCGCATGGGATACGCAGTATTTT

clone size: -
V gene: TRBV6-4
D gene: -
J gene: TRBJ2-7
CDR3 protein: CASSDSRGEQYF
CDR3 DNA: TGTGCCAGCAGTGACTCCCGGGGCGAGCAGTACTTC

clone size: -
V gene: TRBV6-5
D gene: -
J gene: TRBJ1-5
CDR3 protein: CASGSGTGSNQPQHF
CDR3 DNA: TGTGCCAGCGGGTCGGGTACGGGTAGCAATCAGCCCCAGCATTTT